The 28 T cell receptor beta chains listed next were all sequenced from one sample in a study of identical twins. TCRdb called the 5' RACE reads again in MiXCR, with one record for every CDR3 protein. The sample contains roughly 150,000 distinct CDR3 sequences, roughly 3.5% of which appear only once. Sequences were obtained from memory T cells sorted from blood. The receptors derive from a man aged 18 to 30 in good health.

The sample holds many counts of this clonotype. The chain employs TRBV15 and TRBJ2-4, with 11 bases lining up with TRBD1. V shed 5 bases, J shed 6 bases, and the junction held 3 bases outside the gene matches. Germline-derived CDR1 and CDR2 are LNHNV and YYDKDF (reference sequence). The CDR3 contains 14 residues. The CDR3 sequence: CATSRDRGINIQYF. CDR3 nucleotides: TGTGCCACCAGCCGGGACAGGGGGATAAACATTCAGTACTTC.

This clonotype was recorded many times. The rearrangement links TRBV6-6 to TRBJ1-1, with TRBD1 matching over 11 bases. The CDR3 has 13 residues. The junction had 7 bases not matched to a gene; V was cut back by 11 bases and J by 5 bases. Germline CDR1 reads MNHNY; CDR2 reads SVGAGI (reference sequence). CDR3 nucleotides: TGTGCCGGGACAGGGGGGACGAGTACTGAAGCTTTCTTT. Protein product: CAGTGGTSTEAFF.

This clonotype appeared a few times. This rearrangement joins TRBV2 to TRBJ2-1; no clear D gene. Germline assignment: CDR1 SNHLY and CDR2 FYNNEI. The CDR3 is 12 amino acids. Trimming shortened V by 10 bases and J by 5 bases, and 12 bases separated the two germline ends. The CDR3 loop reads CATQAHNNEQFF. For the CDR3, the DNA is TGTGCCACCCAGGCGCACAACAATGAGCAGTTCTTC.

At least ten counts were recorded for this clonotype. The genes are TRBV6-2 or TRBV6-3 and TRBJ1-5; D is perhaps TRBD1 (5 bases). The CDR3 is made up of 11 amino acids. The V gene's germline CDR1 is MNHEY and CDR2 SVGEGT. Trimming shortened V by 10 bases and J by 7 bases, and 11 bases separated the two germline ends. DNA of the CDR3: TGTGCCACCGCAACAGGCCAGCCCCAGCATTTT. Translation: CATATGQPQHF.

This clonotype was recorded at least ten times. The chain joins TRBV28 to TRBJ2-2, with a tentative D call TRBD2 (6 bases). The V gene lost 6 bases and the J gene lost 3 bases, with 11 bases spanning the gap. Germline V gives CDR1 MDHEN, CDR2 SYDVKM. The CDR3 spans 14 residues. The chain's CDR3 is CASSGRLDTGELFF. CDR3 bases: TGTGCCAGCAGCGGTAGACTAGACACCGGGGAGCTGTTTTTT.

This clonotype was seen at least ten times. This may be a read error: a much more frequent sequence differs by one nucleotide. The chain is built from TRBV7-9 and TRBJ2-5; the match to TRBD2 covers 9 bases. The length of the CDR3 is 15 residues. Germline lookup yields CDR1 SEHNR and CDR2 FQNEAQ (reference sequence). CDR3 nucleotides: TGTACCAGCAGCTTAGTTAGCGGGAGCGGAGAGACCCAGTACTTC. Its translation: CTSSLVSGSGETQYF.

This clonotype has at least ten counts. The chain links TRBV3-1 to TRBJ1-1; D possibly corresponds to TRBD1 (6 bases). Germline CDR1 and CDR2: LGHDT and YNNKEL (reference sequence). The V gene lost 4 bases and the J gene lost 3 bases, with 9 bases spanning the gap. This CDR3 has 13 residues. This CDR3 reads CASSRRQDTEAFF. CDR3 DNA sequence: TGTGCCAGCAGCCGACGACAGGACACTGAAGCTTTCTTT.

This clonotype was seen at least ten times. The chain has TRBV10-2 and TRBJ2-7; tentative D call: TRBD2 (5 bases). Trimming pared 2 bases from V and 3 bases from J, leaving 14 bases between. The CDR3 runs 15 residues. Germline CDR1 is WSHSY and CDR2 is SAAADI. In DNA, the CDR3 is TGCGCCAGCAGTGAGGGATCCTCAGGAGGCTACGAGCAGTACGTC. As protein: CASSEGSSGGYEQYV.

This clonotype occurred many times. The chain employs TRBV20-1 and TRBJ2-3, with a possible D match to TRBD2 (5 bases). The V gene's germline CDR1 is DFQATT and CDR2 SNEGSKA (reference sequence). This CDR3 has 15 residues. V was pared by 4 bases and J by 1 base, with 15 bases between. The CDR3 here is CSATSRTSRTDTQYF. CDR3 coding DNA: TGCAGTGCTACTAGCCGTACGTCGCGCACAGATACGCAGTATTTT.

Many counts were recorded for this clonotype. The V call is TRBV7-2, the J call TRBJ1-2; D is undetermined. The CDR3 loop spans 14 amino acids. The germline V gene encodes CDR1 SGHTA and CDR2 FQGNSA. The germline V and J ends were trimmed by 5 bases and 6 bases, with 16 bases remaining between them. CDR3 in DNA: TGTGCCAGCAGCCCCATCCCCCCCGGGCATGGCTACACCTTC. It specifies CASSPIPPGHGYTF.

This clonotype showed up many times. The J gene is TRBJ2-1, the V gene TRBV9; D is uncertain. Trimming removed 0 bases from V and 2 bases from J, with 9 bases in between. The CDR3 loop spans 15 amino acids. The germline CDR1 and CDR2 sequences are SGDLS and YYNGEE. The chain's CDR3 is CASSVEGLTYNEQFF. In DNA form, the CDR3 reads TGTGCCAGCAGCGTAGAAGGATTGACCTACAATGAGCAGTTCTTC.

This clonotype was counted many times. The J gene is TRBJ2-5, the V gene TRBV11-1; 7 bases are shared with TRBD2. The CDR3 spans 18 residues. Per germline, CDR1 SGHAT and CDR2 FQDESV (reference sequence). After removal of 5 bases from V and 3 bases from J, the junction contained 18 bases not matched to a gene. This CDR3 reads CASSERMGLGRAKETQYF. DNA of the CDR3: TGTGCCAGCAGCGAGAGGATGGGTTTGGGGAGGGCAAAAGAGACCCAGTACTTC.

This clonotype occurred many times. The CDR3 here is CASNVGLAGVFGELFF. The CDR3 region has the DNA TGTGCCAGCAACGTCGGACTAGCGGGAGTTTTCGGGGAGCTGTTTTTT. The V and J genes are TRBV6-2 or TRBV6-3 and TRBJ2-2, with 13 bases fitting TRBD2. V lost 7 bases, J lost 7 bases, and 9 bases stayed unmatched. The germline V gene encodes CDR1 MNHEY and CDR2 SVGEGT. This CDR3 comprises 16 residues.

This clonotype came up many times. This chain joins TRBV29-1 and TRBJ2-7, with D hard to call. CDR1 and CDR2 from the germline V gene are SQVTM and ANQGSEA. The length of the CDR3 is 12 residues. CDR3 nucleotide sequence: TGCAGGTTGCCGGGCTCCTACTACGAGCAGTACGTC. This encodes CRLPGSYYEQYV.

The sample holds many counts of this clonotype. This chain uses TRBV7-2 with TRBJ2-1; D uncertain. Germline values: CDR1 SGHTA, CDR2 FQGNSA. Trimming removed 3 bases from V and 5 bases from J, with 8 bases in between. The CDR3 totals 13 residues. The CDR3, as DNA: TGTGCCAGCAGCTTCTCGCAAAACAATGAGCAGTTCTTC. Translated: CASSFSQNNEQFF. The full variable domain, with the rest looked up from reference TRBV7-2 and TRBJ2-1, is GAGVSQSPSNKVTEKGKDVELRCDPISGHTALYWYRQSLGQGLEFLIYFQGNSAPDKSGLPSDRFSAERTGGSVSTLTIQRTQQEDSAVYLCASSFSQNNEQFFGPGTRLTVL.

This clonotype was seen many times. The chain is built from TRBV10-3 and TRBJ2-7; 10 nucleotides align to TRBD1. The CDR3 loop spans 14 amino acids. Germline V lookup: CDR1 ENHRY, CDR2 SYGVKD. Losses at the gene ends were 6 bases for V and 4 bases for J; bases not matched to a gene: 6. CDR3: CAIRSGTGVYEQYF. CDR3 nucleotide sequence: TGTGCCATCAGATCCGGGACAGGGGTTTACGAGCAGTACTTC.

There are a few counts of this clonotype. The V gene is TRBV2, the J gene TRBJ2-4; no clear D gene. The V end lost 5 bases, the J end lost 0 bases, and 14 bases lay between the germline ends. Germline V gives CDR1 SNHLY, CDR2 FYNNEI. The CDR3 covers 16 residues. This chain's CDR3 is CASSTDALIAKNIQYF. The DNA of the CDR3 is TGTGCCAGCAGTACGGATGCCTTAATAGCCAAAAACATTCAGTACTTC.

The chain links TRBV10-3 to TRBJ1-6; unclear D gene. Germline V CDR1 and CDR2: ENHRY, SYGVKD. V was clipped by 3 bases and J by 7 bases, with 10 bases between them. The length of the CDR3 is 14 residues. CDR3 amino acids: CAISETVRNSPLHF. The CDR3 bases are TGTGCCATCAGTGAAACAGTTAGGAATTCACCCCTCCACTTT.

The table lists this clonotype with many counts. The chain is built from TRBV9 and TRBJ2-2, with a weak D call TRBD2 (5 bases). The germline V and J ends were trimmed by 0 bases and 6 bases, with 12 bases remaining between them. This CDR3 has 15 residues. Germline V lookup: CDR1 SGDLS, CDR2 YYNGEE. The CDR3 loop is CASSVGLAFAGELFF. CDR3 bases: TGTGCCAGCAGCGTAGGTCTAGCTTTTGCCGGGGAGCTGTTTTTT.

The chain joins TRBV6-1 to TRBJ2-1; 8 bases are a match to TRBD1. This CDR3 is built from 15 residues. V lost 6 bases, J lost 8 bases, and 12 bases stayed unmatched. The germline V gene has CDR1 MNHNS and CDR2 SASEGT. The CDR3 nucleotides read TGTGCCAGCAGACCCAGACAGGGGTCCACCCATGAGCAGTTCTTC. Translation: CASRPRQGSTHEQFF.

This clonotype has at least ten counts. The rearrangement joins TRBV5-1 to TRBJ2-3; D gene ambiguous. The germline gives CDR1 SGHRS, CDR2 YFSETQ. This CDR3 has 13 amino acids. Trimming stripped 1 base from V and 4 bases from J, with 7 bases between. The CDR3 region has the DNA TGCGCCAGCAGCTTGCTCGGGCCAGATACGCAGTATTTT. It is translated as CASSLLGPDTQYF.

This clonotype turned up a few times. The gene calls are TRBV21-1 and TRBJ2-1. TRBV21-1 is tagged as a pseudogene. The CDR3 contains 12 residues. CDR3 bases: TGTGCCAGCAGCAAGGGCAAGGATGAGCAGTTCTTC. Translated: CASSKGKDEQFF.

A remark on this clonotype: The missing conserved phenylalanine or tryptophan at the end of this CDR3 makes a read error likely. In nucleotides, the CDR3 is TGCGCCAGCAGCTTCGATACGAGGCCAGATACGCAGTATAAT. Amino acid sequence: CASSFDTRPDTQYN. The chain is built from TRBV5-1 and TRBJ2-3; D is ambiguous. Germline V gives CDR1 SGHRS, CDR2 YFSETQ. The CDR3 loop spans 14 amino acids. V was cut by 2 bases and J by 4 bases, with 11 bases left in between.

The chain uses TRBV11-3 and TRBJ1-4; D is possibly TRBD1 (5 bases). With 6 bases removed from V and 8 bases from J, the gap between germline ends came to 19 bases. The germline CDR1 and CDR2 sequences are SGHNT and YENEEA. The CDR3 length is 15 residues. CDR3 amino acids: CASSRGSGGGEKLFF. CDR3 in DNA: TGTGCCAGCAGTCGTGGGTCCGGTGGGGGAGAAAAACTGTTTTTT.

This clonotype was counted at least ten times. The genes are TRBV7-2 and TRBJ2-3, with D tentatively TRBD2 (5 bases). The CDR3 has 16 amino acids. Deletions cut 5 bases from V and 0 bases from J, with 15 bases between. Germline CDR1 is SGHTA and CDR2 is FQGNSA. CDR3 DNA: TGTGCCAGCAGCGAGGGATGGAAACCTAGCACAGATACGCAGTATTTT. Its translation: CASSEGWKPSTDTQYF.

This clonotype was detected many times. This chain connects TRBV7-2 to TRBJ2-7, with D possibly TRBD2 on 6 matching bases. V lost 1 base and J 7 bases, leaving 11 bases between the germline ends. CDR3 size: 13 residues. Germline V CDR1 and CDR2: SGHTA, FQGNSA. The CDR3 coding sequence is TGTGCCAGCAGCTTAGGCGGGGAATGGGAGCAGTACGTC. Its protein product is CASSLGGEWEQYV.

In its sample, this clonotype was seen many times. The CDR3 region is CATSTKEGPDTQYF. In nucleotides, the CDR3 is TGTGCCACCAGTACAAAGGAGGGCCCAGATACGCAGTATTTT. V usage is TRBV15 and J usage is TRBJ2-3; TRBD2 might be the D (6 bases). Trimming pared 6 bases from V and 4 bases from J, leaving 14 bases between. Germline V gene sequence: CDR1 LNHNV, CDR2 YYDKDF (reference sequence). This CDR3 comprises 14 residues.

V gene TRBV28 combines with J gene TRBJ2-3; D gene uncertain. The CDR3 has 12 residues. V lost 5 bases and J 7 bases, leaving 10 bases between the germline ends. The germline gives CDR1 MDHEN, CDR2 SYDVKM. The CDR3, as DNA: TGTGCCAGCAGTCTTGACGTAAATACGCAGTATTTT. It yields the protein CASSLDVNTQYF.